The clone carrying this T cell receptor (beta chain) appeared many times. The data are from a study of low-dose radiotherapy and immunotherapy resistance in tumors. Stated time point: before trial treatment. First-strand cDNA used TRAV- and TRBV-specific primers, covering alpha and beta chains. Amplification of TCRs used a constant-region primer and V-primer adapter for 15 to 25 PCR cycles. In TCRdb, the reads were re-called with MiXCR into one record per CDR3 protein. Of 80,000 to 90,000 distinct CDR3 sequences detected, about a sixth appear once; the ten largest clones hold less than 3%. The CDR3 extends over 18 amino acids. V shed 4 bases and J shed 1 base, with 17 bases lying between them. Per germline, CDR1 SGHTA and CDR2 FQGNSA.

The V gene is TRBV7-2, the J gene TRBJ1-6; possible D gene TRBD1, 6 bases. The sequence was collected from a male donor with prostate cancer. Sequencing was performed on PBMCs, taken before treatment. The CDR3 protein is CASSSLGYRESYNSPLHF. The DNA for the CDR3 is TGTGCCAGCAGCTCGTTGGGATACAGGGAATCCTATAATTCACCCCTCCACTTT.